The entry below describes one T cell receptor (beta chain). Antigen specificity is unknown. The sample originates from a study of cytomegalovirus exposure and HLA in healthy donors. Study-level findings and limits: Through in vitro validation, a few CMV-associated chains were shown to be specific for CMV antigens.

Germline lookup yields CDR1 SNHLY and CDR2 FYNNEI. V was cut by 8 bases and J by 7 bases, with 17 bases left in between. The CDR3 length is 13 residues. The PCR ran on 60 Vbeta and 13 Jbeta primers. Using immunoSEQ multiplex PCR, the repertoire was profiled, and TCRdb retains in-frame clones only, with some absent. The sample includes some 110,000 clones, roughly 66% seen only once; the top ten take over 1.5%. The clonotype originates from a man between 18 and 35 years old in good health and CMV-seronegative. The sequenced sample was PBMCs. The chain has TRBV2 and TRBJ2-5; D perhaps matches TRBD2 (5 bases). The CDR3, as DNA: TGTGCCAGCGGACCGTCGGGGTTCGGGACCCAGTACTTC. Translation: CASGPSGFGTQYF.